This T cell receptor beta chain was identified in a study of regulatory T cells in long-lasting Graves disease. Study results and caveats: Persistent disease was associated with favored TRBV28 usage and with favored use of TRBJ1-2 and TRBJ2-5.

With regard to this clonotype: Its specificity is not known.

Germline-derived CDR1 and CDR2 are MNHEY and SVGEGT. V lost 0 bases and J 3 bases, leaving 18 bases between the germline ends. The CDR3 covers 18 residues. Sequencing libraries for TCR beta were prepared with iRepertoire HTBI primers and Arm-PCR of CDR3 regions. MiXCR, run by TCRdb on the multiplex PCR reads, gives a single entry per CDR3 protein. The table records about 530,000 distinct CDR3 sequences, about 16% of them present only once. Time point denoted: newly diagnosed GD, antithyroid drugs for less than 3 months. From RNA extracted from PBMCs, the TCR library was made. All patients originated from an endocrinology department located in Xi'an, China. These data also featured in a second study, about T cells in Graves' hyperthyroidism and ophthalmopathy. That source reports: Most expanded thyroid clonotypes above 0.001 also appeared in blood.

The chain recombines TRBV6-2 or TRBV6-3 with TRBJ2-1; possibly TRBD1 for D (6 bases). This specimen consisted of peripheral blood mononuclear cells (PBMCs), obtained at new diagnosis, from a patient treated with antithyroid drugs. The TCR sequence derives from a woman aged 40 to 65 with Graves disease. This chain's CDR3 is CASSYSVQGHSIYNEQFF. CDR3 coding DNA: TGTGCCAGCAGTTACTCGGTACAGGGACACTCTATCTACAATGAGCAGTTCTTC.